These T cell receptor beta chains were read from a single sample in a study of T cells in Graves' hyperthyroidism and ophthalmopathy. TCRdb re-called the multiplex PCR reads with MiXCR, one entry per CDR3 protein. The sample contains 650,000 to 750,000 distinct CDR3 sequences, less than 15% of which appear only once. The sequencing input was blood. The source of these receptors is a woman aged 18-29 years with Graves' hyperthyroidism. The CDR3 runs from the conserved cysteine through the conserved F or W. Each record gives: CDR3 DNA, CDR3 protein, clone size, D gene, J gene, V gene. D genes are given only for firm matches. Where a row states a size, it is once, few, many or the class of an expanded clone; other rows omit it.

TGTGCCAGCAGCCAAGGTCCGGACAGGGCCTCCTACGAGCAGTACTTC | CASSQGPDRASYEQYF | NA | TRBD1 | TRBJ2-7 | TRBV3-1
TGTGCCAGCAGCCCATACTCGCAGGGTTTGGGAAACACCATATATTTT | CASSPYSQGLGNTIYF | many | NA | TRBJ1-3 | TRBV11-2
TGCAGTGCTAGAGAATACGGGGGGTCCCGTGGCTACACCTTC | CSAREYGGSRGYTF | NA | NA | TRBJ1-2 | TRBV20-1
TGTGCCAGCAGTTTTATACTAGCGCGAGTCGGGAATGAGCAGTTCTTC | CASSFILARVGNEQFF | NA | TRBD2 | TRBJ2-1 | TRBV28
TGTGCCAGCCTTAGCGGGAGCGGAGAGCAGTTCTTC | CASLSGSGEQFF | NA | TRBD2 | TRBJ2-1 | TRBV27
TGTGCCAGCAGCCCATTCTACACCGGGACAGTCCTCGGGCAGTACTTC | CASSPFYTGTVLGQYF | few | TRBD1 | TRBJ2-7 | TRBV14
TGTGCCAGCAGCGGGGCGTGGACACTACAAGAGACCCAGTACTTC | CASSGAWTLQETQYF | many | NA | TRBJ2-5 | TRBV7-2
TGCAGTGCTAGAGACACAGAACAGGGTCACCAAGAGACCCAGTACTTC | CSARDTEQGHQETQYF | many | NA | TRBJ2-5 | TRBV20-1
TGCAGTGCTAGAACCGGGACAGTGAACACTGAAGCTTTCTTT | CSARTGTVNTEAFF | many | TRBD1 | TRBJ1-1 | TRBV20-1
TGCAGCGTTGATTCTTACGTTCGGCGGGAGAGGGTCAATGAGCAGTCCTTC | CSVDSYVRRERVNEQSF | NA | TRBD2 | TRBJ2-1 | TRBV29-1
TGTGCCAGCAGTGCACTAGGCGCTTCGAATGAGCAGTTCTTC | CASSALGASNEQFF | many | NA | TRBJ2-1 | TRBV6-2/TRBV6-3
TGTGCCAGCAGTGACCCGGGACGGTCTAGTAATGGCTACACCTTC | CASSDPGRSSNGYTF | many | NA | TRBJ1-2 | TRBV25-1
TGTGCCAGCAGCTTAGGGACAGCCGACACAGATACGCAGTATTTT | CASSLGTADTDTQYF | NA | TRBD1 | TRBJ2-3 | TRBV5-5
TGTGCCAGCAGCTTATTGGTGGAAGAGACCCAGTACTTC | CASSLLVEETQYF | many | NA | TRBJ2-5 | TRBV7-9
TGTGCCAGCAGTTTAAGCGATGGACCCCGCACAGATACGCAGTATTTT | CASSLSDGPRTDTQYF | many | NA | TRBJ2-3 | TRBV28
TGTGCCAGCAGCTTAATGACAGGGCAGCCCCAGCATTTT | CASSLMTGQPQHF | few | TRBD1 | TRBJ1-5 | TRBV7-3
TGTGCCACCAGCCCATGGGACAGGAGCAACCCCCATAGCAATCAGCCCCAGCATTTT | CATSPWDRSNPHSNQPQHF | many | TRBD1 | TRBJ1-5 | TRBV24-1
TGCGCCAGCAGTAAGAACACCGCCTCCAGCGGGAGAGGCGAGCAGTACTTC | CASSKNTASSGRGEQYF | few | TRBD2 | TRBJ2-7 | TRBV5-1
TGTGCCAGCCAGGGACAGGCCTTCTCTGGGGCCAACGTCCTGACTTTC | CASQGQAFSGANVLTF | few | TRBD1 | TRBJ2-6 | TRBV6-2/TRBV6-3
TGTGCCAGCAGCTTAGGATCCCCATTGGAATTCTCTGGAAACACCATATATTTT | CASSLGSPLEFSGNTIYF | few | NA | TRBJ1-3 | TRBV7-8
TGTGCCAGTAGTAGCTTCGGGACCCAGTACTTC | CASSSFGTQYF | NA | NA | TRBJ2-5 | TRBV19
TGTGCCAGCAGCCTCAGACCGGGCTACACCTTC | CASSLRPGYTF | few | NA | TRBJ1-2 | TRBV5-4
TGTGCCAGCAGCTTGCAGGGACAGGGGTACACCGGGGAGCTGTTTTTT | CASSLQGQGYTGELFF | few | TRBD1 | TRBJ2-2 | TRBV5-1
TGCAGTGCTAGAGATCCTGGGGGGAACACTGAAGCTTTCTTT | CSARDPGGNTEAFF | NA | NA | TRBJ1-1 | TRBV20-1
TGTGCCAGCAGCTTACGAGGGCACAATGAAAAACTGTTTTTT | CASSLRGHNEKLFF | many | NA | TRBJ1-4 | TRBV13
TGTGCCAGCGAGCGGTTAGAGGGCACAGATACGCAGTATTTT | CASERLEGTDTQYF | many | NA | TRBJ2-3 | TRBV5-6
TGCAGTGCTAGAGTGACTAGCGGGAGAAATTTCAATGAGCAGTTCTTC | CSARVTSGRNFNEQFF | many | TRBD2 | TRBJ2-1 | TRBV20-1
TGCAGTGCTAGCCGAGGGGTGGACAATCAGCCCCAGCATTTT | CSASRGVDNQPQHF | many | NA | TRBJ1-5 | TRBV20-1
TGTGCCAGCCACGGGGCCTCCTACGAGCAGTTCTTC | CASHGASYEQFF | NA | NA | TRBJ2-1 | TRBV2
TGTGCCAGCAGAGGGGGAATGACAGGGGTGCCCTACAATGAGCAGTTCTTC | CASRGGMTGVPYNEQFF | many | TRBD1 | TRBJ2-1 | TRBV12-3/TRBV12-4
TGTGCCAGTAGCGATCGGGGTCACACTGAAGCTTTCTTT | CASSDRGHTEAFF | NA | NA | TRBJ1-1 | TRBV19
TGCGCCAGCAGCTTGGATCCGCCGAGCTCCTACAATGAGCAGTTCTTC | CASSLDPPSSYNEQFF | once | NA | TRBJ2-1 | TRBV5-1
TGTGCCAGCAGCAAAACAGAGGGGGCTTGGACTGTCGGGGAGCTGTTTTTT | CASSKTEGAWTVGELFF | many | TRBD1 | TRBJ2-2 | TRBV2
TGTGCCAGCAGCCGGGTAGAAACTCCCGAGCAGTACTTC | CASSRVETPEQYF | many | NA | TRBJ2-7 | TRBV3-1
TGTGCCAGCAGTGGGCACCTTGAAGCTTTCTTT | CASSGHLEAFF | many | NA | TRBJ1-1 | TRBV2
TGTGCCAGCAGCTTAACAGGGCTCCGAGGCAATCAGCCCCAGCATTTT | CASSLTGLRGNQPQHF | few | NA | TRBJ1-5 | TRBV7-6
TGTGCCATCAGGCGGGCAGTTGGAGGCTACACCTTC | CAIRRAVGGYTF | few | NA | TRBJ1-2 | TRBV10-3
TGTGCCAGCAGCTTAGACCATAACCCCTCTGGAAACACCATATATTTT | CASSLDHNPSGNTIYF | few | NA | TRBJ1-3 | TRBV7-9
TGTGCCAGCAGCTTCGTATTGAGCACAGATACGCAGTATTTT | CASSFVLSTDTQYF | many | NA | TRBJ2-3 | TRBV7-2
TGTGCCAGCAGTCGCGGACAGGGGAGCTCCTACGAGCAGTACTTC | CASSRGQGSSYEQYF | many | TRBD1 | TRBJ2-7 | TRBV2
TGTGCCAGCAGGCGACGGACTCCTAGAGAGACCCAGTACTTC | CASRRRTPRETQYF | many | NA | TRBJ2-5 | TRBV7-8
TGTGCCAGCAGTTTAGGGGCCATAGAGCAGTTCTTC | CASSLGAIEQFF | few | NA | TRBJ2-1 | TRBV12-3/TRBV12-4
TGTGCCAGCTCTCAGCGGGATGAGCAGTTCTTC | CASSQRDEQFF | many | NA | TRBJ2-1 | TRBV18
TGTGCCAGCAGCTTAGGTTGGACTAGCGGATCCTACGAGCAGTACTTC | CASSLGWTSGSYEQYF | many | TRBD2 | TRBJ2-7 | TRBV7-9
TGTGCCAGCAGCCAACAATCCGGGACAGGGAGCTCACCCCTCCACTTT | CASSQQSGTGSSPLHF | few | TRBD1 | TRBJ1-6 | TRBV3-1
TGTGCCAGCAGCGCCGGGACAGGGAAGGCCTATGGCTACACCTTC | CASSAGTGKAYGYTF | many | TRBD1 | TRBJ1-2 | TRBV6-1
TGTGCCAGCATTCCGGGCTCAGGAGTGGGACTAGTCTCTGGGGAGCTGTTTTTT | CASIPGSGVGLVSGELFF | NA | TRBD2 | TRBJ2-2 | TRBV6-2/TRBV6-3
TGTGCCAGCAGTGACCAAGGACGGCTGGTTAATGAAAAACTGTTTTTT | CASSDQGRLVNEKLFF | few | NA | TRBJ1-4 | TRBV5-8
TGTGCCAGCAGTTACTCGAAGGGAGGCGGTGAGCAGTTCTTC | CASSYSKGGGEQFF | NA | NA | TRBJ2-1 | TRBV6-2/TRBV6-3
TGTGCCACCAGCAGAGACAGGGCCCGGAACACTGAAGCTTTCTTT | CATSRDRARNTEAFF | once | NA | TRBJ1-1 | TRBV15
TGTGCCAGCAGACCTCGGGACCAAAACAGTATACGATGGTACTTC | CASRPRDQNSIRWYF | many | NA | TRBJ2-7 | TRBV6-1
TGTGCCAGTACCTATCGGGGTAAGGGGAACTATGGCTACACCTTC | CASTYRGKGNYGYTF | NA | NA | TRBJ1-2 | TRBV19
TGTGCCAGCAGTTACTCTAGCGGGAGATCCTACAATGAGCAGTTCTTC | CASSYSSGRSYNEQFF | few | TRBD2 | TRBJ2-1 | TRBV6-5
TGTGCCAGCAGCCCCGGGACTAGCGGCTTCTACGAGCAGTACTTC | CASSPGTSGFYEQYF | few | TRBD2 | TRBJ2-7 | TRBV3-1
TGCAGTGCTAGAGTCGGCAGGGAACACATCGCTTTCTTT | CSARVGREHIAFF | many | NA | TRBJ1-1 | TRBV20-1
TGTGCCTGGAGTGTCGGGGACATCTACGAGCAGTACTTC | CAWSVGDIYEQYF | NA | NA | TRBJ2-7 | TRBV30
TGTGCCAGCAGTGAACAGCCCCTGGGTGAACTGTTTTTT | CASSEQPLGELFF | NA | NA | TRBJ1-4 | TRBV2
TGCAGTGCTAGAGGACCAGGGCTGCGGGAGAATTCACCCCTCCACTTT | CSARGPGLRENSPLHF | NA | NA | TRBJ1-6 | TRBV20-1
TGTGCCAGCAGTCGACGGACAGGGAACTACAATGAGCAGTTCTTC | CASSRRTGNYNEQFF | many | TRBD1 | TRBJ2-1 | TRBV12-3/TRBV12-4
TGCAGTGCTAGAGACCGACTAGCGGGGGGCTACGAGCAGTACTTC | CSARDRLAGGYEQYF | NA | TRBD2 | TRBJ2-7 | TRBV20-1